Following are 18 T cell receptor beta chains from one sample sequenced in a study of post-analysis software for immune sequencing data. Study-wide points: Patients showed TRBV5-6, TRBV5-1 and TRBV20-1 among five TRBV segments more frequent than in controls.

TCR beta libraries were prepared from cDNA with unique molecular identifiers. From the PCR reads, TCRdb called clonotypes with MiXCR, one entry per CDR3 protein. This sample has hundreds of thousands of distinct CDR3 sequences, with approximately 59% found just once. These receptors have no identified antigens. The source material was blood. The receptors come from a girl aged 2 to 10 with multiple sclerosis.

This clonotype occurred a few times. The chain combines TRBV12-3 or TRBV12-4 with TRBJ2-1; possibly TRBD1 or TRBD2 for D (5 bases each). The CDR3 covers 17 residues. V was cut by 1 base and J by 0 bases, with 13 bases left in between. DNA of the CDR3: TGTGCCAGCAGTTTAGGGGTCGGGGCCAGCTCCTACAATGAGCAGTTCTTC. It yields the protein CASSLGVGASSYNEQFF.

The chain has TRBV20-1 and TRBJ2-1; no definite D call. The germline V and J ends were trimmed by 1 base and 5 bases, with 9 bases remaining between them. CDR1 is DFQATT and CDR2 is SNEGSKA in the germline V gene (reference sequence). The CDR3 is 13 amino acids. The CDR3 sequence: CSARGLTNNEQFF. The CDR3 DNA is TGCAGTGCTAGAGGACTTACTAACAATGAGCAGTTCTTC.

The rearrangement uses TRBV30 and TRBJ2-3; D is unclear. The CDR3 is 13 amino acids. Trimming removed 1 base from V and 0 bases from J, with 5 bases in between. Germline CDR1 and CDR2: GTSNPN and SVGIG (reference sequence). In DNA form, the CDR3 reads TGTGCCTGGAGTGGAGCTAGCACAGATACGCAGTATTTT. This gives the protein CAWSGASTDTQYF.

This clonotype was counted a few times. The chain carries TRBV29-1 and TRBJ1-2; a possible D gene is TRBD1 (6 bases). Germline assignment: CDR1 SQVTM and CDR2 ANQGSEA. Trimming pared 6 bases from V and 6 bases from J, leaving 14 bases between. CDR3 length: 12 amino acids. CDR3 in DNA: TGCAGCGTCGAACGGGACACAAATGGCTACACCTTC. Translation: CSVERDTNGYTF.

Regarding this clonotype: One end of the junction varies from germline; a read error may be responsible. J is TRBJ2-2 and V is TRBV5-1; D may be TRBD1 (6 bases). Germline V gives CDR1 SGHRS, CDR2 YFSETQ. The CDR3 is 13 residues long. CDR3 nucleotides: TGCGCCAGCAGGAGAGGGGACACCGGGGAGCGGTTTTTT. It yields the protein CASRRGDTGERFF.

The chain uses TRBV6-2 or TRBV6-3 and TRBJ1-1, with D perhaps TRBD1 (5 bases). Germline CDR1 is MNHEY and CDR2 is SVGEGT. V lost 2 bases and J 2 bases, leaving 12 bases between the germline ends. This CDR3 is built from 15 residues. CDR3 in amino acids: CASSYGGYGNTEAFF. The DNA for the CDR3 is TGTGCCAGCAGTTACGGGGGTTACGGAAACACTGAAGCTTTCTTT.

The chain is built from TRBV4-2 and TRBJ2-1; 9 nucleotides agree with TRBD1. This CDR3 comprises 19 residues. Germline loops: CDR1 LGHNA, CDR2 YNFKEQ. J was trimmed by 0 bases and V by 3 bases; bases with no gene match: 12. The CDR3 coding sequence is TGTGCCAGCAGCCAGGCTCATGGGACAGGGCGAAGCTCCTACAATGAGCAGTTCTTC. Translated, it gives CASSQAHGTGRSSYNEQFF.

The CDR3 DNA reads as TGTGCCAGCAGTGAAGCGGGCCAGGGGGTAAAGCCCCAGCATTTT. Its protein is CASSEAGQGVKPQHF. V usage is TRBV6-1 and J usage is TRBJ1-5; TRBD1 aligns across 7 bases. This CDR3 is 15 amino acids long. CDR1 and CDR2 from the germline V gene are MNHNS and SASEGT. V shed 0 bases, J shed 8 bases, and the junction held 7 bases outside the gene matches.

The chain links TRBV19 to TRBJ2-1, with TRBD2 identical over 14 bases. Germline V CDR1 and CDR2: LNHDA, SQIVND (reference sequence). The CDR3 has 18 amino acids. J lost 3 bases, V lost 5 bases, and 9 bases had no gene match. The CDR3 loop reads CASSLTEGLAGVYNEQFF. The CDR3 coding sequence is TGTGCCAGTAGTCTGACGGAGGGACTAGCGGGAGTCTACAATGAGCAGTTCTTC.

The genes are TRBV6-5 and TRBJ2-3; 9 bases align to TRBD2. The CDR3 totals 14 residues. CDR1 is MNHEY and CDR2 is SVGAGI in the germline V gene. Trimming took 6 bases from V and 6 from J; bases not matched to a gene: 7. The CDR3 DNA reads TGTGCCAGCAGGGGCGGACTAGCGACGGATACGCAGTATTTT. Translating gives CASRGGLATDTQYF.

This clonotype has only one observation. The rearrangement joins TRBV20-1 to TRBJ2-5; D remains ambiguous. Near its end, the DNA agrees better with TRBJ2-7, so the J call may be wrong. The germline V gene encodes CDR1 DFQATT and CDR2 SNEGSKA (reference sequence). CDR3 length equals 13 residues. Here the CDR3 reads CSARADEAYEQYF. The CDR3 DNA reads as TGCAGTGCTAGGGCAGACGAGGCCTACGAGCAGTACTTC.

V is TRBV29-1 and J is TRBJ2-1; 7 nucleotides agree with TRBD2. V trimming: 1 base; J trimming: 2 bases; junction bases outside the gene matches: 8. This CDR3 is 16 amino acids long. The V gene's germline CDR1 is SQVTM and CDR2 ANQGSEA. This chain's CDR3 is CSVEGGAGRTYNEQFF. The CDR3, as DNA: TGCAGCGTTGAAGGTGGAGCGGGGCGTACCTACAATGAGCAGTTCTTC.

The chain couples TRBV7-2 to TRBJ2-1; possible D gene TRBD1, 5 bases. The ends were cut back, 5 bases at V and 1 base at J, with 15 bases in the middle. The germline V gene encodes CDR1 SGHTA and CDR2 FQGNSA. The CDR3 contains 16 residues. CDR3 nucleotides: TGTGCCAGCAGCATCGCACAGGTTTTATCCTACAATGAGCAGTTCTTC. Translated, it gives CASSIAQVLSYNEQFF.

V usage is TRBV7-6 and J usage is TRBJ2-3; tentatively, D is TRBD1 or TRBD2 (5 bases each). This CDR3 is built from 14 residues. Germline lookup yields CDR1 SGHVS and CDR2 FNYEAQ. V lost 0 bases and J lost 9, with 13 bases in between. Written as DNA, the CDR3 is TGTGCCAGCAGCTTAGCGGGAGATGGGGGAACGCAGTATTTT. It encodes CASSLAGDGGTQYF.

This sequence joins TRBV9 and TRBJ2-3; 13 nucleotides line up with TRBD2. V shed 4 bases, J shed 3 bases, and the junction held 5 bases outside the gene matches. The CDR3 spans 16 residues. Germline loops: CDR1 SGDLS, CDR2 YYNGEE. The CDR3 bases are TGTGCCAGCAGCCTAGGACTAGCGGGAGTGACAGATACGCAGTATTTT. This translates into CASSLGLAGVTDTQYF. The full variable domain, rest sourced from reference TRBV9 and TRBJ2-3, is DSGVTQTPKHLITATGQRVTLRCSPRSGDLSVYWYQQSLDQGLQFLIQYYNGEERAKGNILERFSAQQFPDLHSELNLSSLELGDSALYFCASSLGLAGVTDTQYFGPGTRLTVL.

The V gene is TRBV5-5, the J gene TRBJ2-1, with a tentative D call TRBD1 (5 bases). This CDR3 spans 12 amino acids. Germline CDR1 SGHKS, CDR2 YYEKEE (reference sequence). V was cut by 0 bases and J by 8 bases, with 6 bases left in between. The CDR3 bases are TGTGCCAGCAGCTTGGACAGGCATGAGCAGTTCTTC. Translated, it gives CASSLDRHEQFF.

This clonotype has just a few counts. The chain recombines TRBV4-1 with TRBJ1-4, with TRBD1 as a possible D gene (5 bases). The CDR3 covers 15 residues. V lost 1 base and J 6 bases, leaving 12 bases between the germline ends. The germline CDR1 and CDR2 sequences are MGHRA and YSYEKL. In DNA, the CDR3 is TGCGCCAGCAGCCAAGGGGCCGGGACGGATGAAAAACTGTTTTTT. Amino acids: CASSQGAGTDEKLFF.

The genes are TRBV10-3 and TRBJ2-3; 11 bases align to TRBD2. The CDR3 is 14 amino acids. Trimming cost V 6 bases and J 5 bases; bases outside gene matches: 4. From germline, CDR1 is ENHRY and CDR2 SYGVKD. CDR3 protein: CAISTGTSGDTQYF. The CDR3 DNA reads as TGTGCCATCAGCACCGGGACTAGCGGAGATACGCAGTATTTT.